This T cell receptor (beta chain) is from a study of cytomegalovirus exposure and HLA in healthy donors. The overall study: The platform used for the 95 to 150 validation repertoires matched that of the approximately 670 first-cohort repertoires, a later analysis reported.

This clone has only one observation. Its cognate antigen is unknown. Assay used: immunoSEQ multiplex PCR; TCRdb lists only in-frame clones, some missing. The table shows 150,000 or so clones, with over 80% occurring only once. The donors were in the roughly 110-subject validation cohort, distinct from the roughly 700-subject first cohort. V shed 2 bases, J shed 6 bases, and the junction held 6 bases outside the gene matches. The CDR3 sequence is 14 residues long. Per germline, CDR1 MDHEN and CDR2 SYDVKM. Study-wide results and caveats: The study designated about 180 TCR beta chains cytomegalovirus-associated. A few chains tied to CMV proved CMV antigen-specific in vitro.

The sample comprised PBMCs. This receptor was obtained from a woman aged 30 to 39 in good health and CMV-seropositive. This rearrangement joins TRBV28 to TRBJ2-7; 8 nucleotides match TRBD1. Written as DNA, the CDR3 is TGTGCCAGCAGTTTAAGAGGACAGGGTGGCGAGCAGTACTTC. It specifies CASSLRGQGGEQYF.